The T cell receptor (beta chain) described here comes from a study of blood T cell repertoires in COVID-19. V was clipped by 5 bases and J by 7 bases, with 14 bases between them. This CDR3 contains 13 residues. The germline V gene encodes CDR1 MDHEN and CDR2 SYDVKM. Clones were read by immunoSEQ multiplex PCR, and TCRdb kept only the in-frame ones, dropping some. The table has more than 100,000 clones, about 85% seen once; the top ten hold around 9.9%. The V and J genes are TRBV28 and TRBJ1-1; TRBD1 might be the D (6 bases). This clonotype was sampled from a man at least 80 years old with acute or convalescent COVID-19. Sample: peripheral blood. The chain's CDR3 is CASSTNRDLEAFF. The DNA for the CDR3 is TGTGCCAGCAGTACTAACAGGGATCTTGAAGCTTTCTTT.